These T cell receptor beta chains were read from a single sample in a study of immune evolution from preneoplasia to lung adenocarcinoma. Clones were sequenced by immunoSEQ multiplex PCR, and TCRdb holds only the in-frame ones, with some missing. The table has approximately 5,000 clones, roughly 79% seen once. The sequenced material came from FFPE adjacent normal lung tissue. The origin of the receptors is a donor aged 70 or over with lung adenocarcinoma. Both conserved end residues are part of each CDR3. The D gene is left open where the match is weak. Only some rows state a clone size, as once, few, many or a class for expanded clones.

abundance,v_gene,d_gene,j_gene,CDR3nt,CDR3aa
once,TRBV5-1,.,TRBJ2-7,TGCGCCAGCAGCTTGGAACAAGCCTACGAGCAGTACTTC,CASSLEQAYEQYF
.,TRBV29-1,TRBD1,TRBJ2-7,TGCAGCGTCTTACCCGGGGACAGCTACGAGCAGTACTTC,CSVLPGDSYEQYF
.,TRBV27,.,TRBJ1-5,TGTGCCAGCTCACCTCAAAGTCCCAATCAGCCCCAGCATTTT,CASSPQSPNQPQHF
.,TRBV19,.,TRBJ1-5,TGTGCCAGTAGTCCCGCCGGGGCTAGGTTCAATCAGCCCCAGCATTTT,CASSPAGARFNQPQHF
.,TRBV5-6,.,TRBJ2-5,TGTGCCAGCAGCTCAGATCGGGAGACCCAGTACTTC,CASSSDRETQYF
.,TRBV10-3,TRBD1,TRBJ1-5,TGTGCCATCAGTGGGGACAGGGTCTCTCAGCCCCAGCATTTT,CAISGDRVSQPQHF
.,TRBV4-1,TRBD2,TRBJ2-3,TGCGCCAGCAGCCCCAGGGTACTAGCGGGAGGTACAGATACGCAGTATTTT,CASSPRVLAGGTDTQYF
.,TRBV9,.,TRBJ2-5,TGTGCCAGCAGCCGGACTGGAAGGGATCAAGAGACCCAGTACTTC,CASSRTGRDQETQYF
.,TRBV6-4,.,TRBJ1-1,TGTGCCAACAGTGACCGATTGAACACTGAAGCTTTCTTT,CANSDRLNTEAFF
.,TRBV18,.,TRBJ2-1,TGTGCCAGCTCACCACCCTACAATGAGCAGTTCTTC,CASSPPYNEQFF
.,TRBV7-9,.,TRBJ2-6,TGTGCCAGCAGCGATACAGGGGGGGTCTCTGGGGCCAACGTCCTGACTTTC,CASSDTGGVSGANVLTF
.,TRBV30,.,TRBJ1-3,TGTGCCTGGAGTGTACGGGGAAACACCATATATTTT,CAWSVRGNTIYF
.,TRBV7-9,.,TRBJ2-2,TGTGCCAGCATACGGAACACCGGGGAGCTGTTTTTT,CASIRNTGELFF
once,TRBV11-3,TRBD2,TRBJ2-3,TGTGCCAGCAGCCTGACCTACTTTAGCGGGAGTAGAGGTAGCACAGATACGCAGTATTTT,CASSLTYFSGSRGSTDTQYF
.,TRBV5-1,.,TRBJ1-4,TGCGCCAGCAGCTTGGGGGGGGCGGCAACTAATGAAAAACTGTTTTTT,CASSLGGAATNEKLFF
.,TRBV7-2,TRBD1,TRBJ1-5,TGTGCCAGCAGCTTAGTCGGGACAGGGGGCCAGCCCCAGCATTTT,CASSLVGTGGQPQHF
.,TRBV6-1,.,TRBJ2-7,TGTGCCAGCAGGGGAGGACAGACAATAAACTACGAGCAGTACTTC,CASRGGQTINYEQYF
once,TRBV9,.,TRBJ1-3,TGTGCCAGCAGCGTAAGGGGGGGTTCTGGAAACACCATATATTTT,CASSVRGGSGNTIYF
.,TRBV28,.,TRBJ2-3,TGTGCCAGCAGTTTCCTCGCGGGCACAGATACGCAGTATTTT,CASSFLAGTDTQYF
few,TRBV6-5,TRBD1,TRBJ2-3,TGTGCCAGCAAGGACAGGTACACAGATACGCAGTATTTT,CASKDRYTDTQYF
once,TRBV6-1,.,TRBJ1-1,TGTGCCAGCAGGCCGACAGGAGATAACACTGAAGCTTTCTTT,CASRPTGDNTEAFF
once,TRBV6-5,.,TRBJ1-2,TGTGCCAGCAGCTTAGACGGACAGTTTGGCTACACCTTC,CASSLDGQFGYTF
.,TRBV4-1,.,TRBJ1-3,TGCGCCAGCAGCCAGGTGACAGGAACCTCTGGAAACACCATATATTTT,CASSQVTGTSGNTIYF
.,TRBV11-2,.,TRBJ1-1,TGTGCCAGCAGCTTAGATAGAGGCACTGAAGCTTTCTTT,CASSLDRGTEAFF
.,TRBV5-6,TRBD1,TRBJ1-4,TGTGCCAGCAGCGAGTACAGGGGGGGTGATGAAAAACTGTTTTTT,CASSEYRGGDEKLFF
few,TRBV6-1,TRBD1,TRBJ1-4,TGTGCCAGCAGTATAGGACAGGGCCTTAATGAAAAACTGTTTTTT,CASSIGQGLNEKLFF
.,TRBV7-2,.,TRBJ2-1,TGTGCCAGCAGCTTCTCTTACAATGAGCAGTTCTTC,CASSFSYNEQFF
few,TRBV7-9,.,TRBJ2-2,TGTGCCAGCAGCTTAGCGGGACCTACCGGGGAGCTGTTTTTT,CASSLAGPTGELFF
.,TRBV10-2,.,TRBJ2-3,TGCGCCAGCAGGCCCCTGACTACGAGCACAGATACGCAGTATTTT,CASRPLTTSTDTQYF
few,TRBV5-4,.,TRBJ2-2,TGTGCCAGCAGCTTGACAGGGGGGGCCGGGGAGCTGTTTTTT,CASSLTGGAGELFF
.,TRBV21-1,.,TRBJ2-5,TGTGCCAGCAGCAAAATAGATGCAGAAAAACTCCAAGAGACCCAGTACTTC,CASSKIDAEKLQETQYF
few,TRBV30,.,TRBJ1-5,TGTGCCTGGAGTAAGGGAGCGGGCAATCAGCCCCAGCATTTT,CAWSKGAGNQPQHF
.,TRBV11-3,TRBD1,TRBJ1-1,TGTGCCAGCAGCCCAACTGCAACAGGGGGCGGAAACACTGAAGCTTTCTTT,CASSPTATGGGNTEAFF
.,TRBV9,.,TRBJ2-7,TGTGCCAGCAGCGTAGCTGGGGCCTACGAGCAGTACTTC,CASSVAGAYEQYF
hyperexpanded,TRBV12-5,.,TRBJ2-5,TGTGCTAGTGGTTTGGTACACGTTGAAGGGGAGACCCAGTACTTC,CASGLVHVEGETQYF
.,TRBV10-3,TRBD2,TRBJ2-3,TGTGCCATCAGTGAGGGGGGGGGAGATACGCAGTATTTT,CAISEGGGDTQYF
.,TRBV7-9,.,TRBJ1-4,TGTGCCAGCAGCTTGACCAGGAGGGATGAAAAACTGTTTTTT,CASSLTRRDEKLFF
.,TRBV29-1,.,TRBJ2-7,TGCAGCGTTGAAGATCGGACTGCCTCCTACGAGCAGTACTTC,CSVEDRTASYEQYF
.,TRBV11-2,.,TRBJ2-7,TGTGCCAGCAGCTTAGAGCCGGAGCCCTGGCGCTACGAGCAGTACTTC,CASSLEPEPWRYEQYF
.,TRBV29-1,TRBD2,TRBJ2-5,TGCAGCGTTTCCGGGACTAGCGGGGCGGAGACCCAGTACTTC,CSVSGTSGAETQYF
.,TRBV5-4,TRBD2,TRBJ2-7,TGTGCCAGCAGCTTAAGATTAGCGAGCGGGAGGATACCCCGCGAGCAGTACTTC,CASSLRLASGRIPREQYF
.,TRBV9,.,TRBJ2-5,TGTGCCAGCAGCGTATCCCCTCAGGCCAAACAAGAGACCCAGTACTTC,CASSVSPQAKQETQYF
.,TRBV30,.,TRBJ2-5,TGTGCCTGGGGGGTAGGGGGCCAAGAGACCCAGTACTTC,CAWGVGGQETQYF
.,TRBV6-1,.,TRBJ1-5,TGTGCCAGCCGCCGAGGGGGCAATCAGCCCCAGCATTTT,CASRRGGNQPQHF
.,TRBV19,TRBD2,TRBJ2-1,TGTGCCACCTCCGGTACTAGCGGGATGGGTGAGCAGTTCTTC,CATSGTSGMGEQFF
once,TRBV19,TRBD1,TRBJ1-2,TGTGCCAGTAGTATACGGGGTTCGTTGCAGGGGGCAACATCGTATGGCTACACCTTC,CASSIRGSLQGATSYGYTF
.,TRBV2,TRBD1,TRBJ2-2,TGTGCCAGCAGGATTGACAGGGTAACCGGGGAGCTGTTTTTT,CASRIDRVTGELFF
.,TRBV1,.,TRBJ2-5,TGCACCAGCAGCCAAGTTTCCGGGACTAGCGTCAAAGAGACCCAGTACTTC,CTSSQVSGTSVKETQYF
few,TRBV7-2,.,TRBJ2-7,TGTGCCAGCAGTCGGAGCTCCTACGAGCAGTACTTC,CASSRSSYEQYF
large,TRBV2,.,TRBJ1-1,TGTGCCAGCAGTGTGCTGCACAACACTGAAGCTTTCTTT,CASSVLHNTEAFF
few,TRBV18,.,TRBJ1-4,TGTGCCAGCTCACCGGCAAGCTCAACTAATGAAAAACTGTTTTTT,CASSPASSTNEKLFF
.,TRBV10-3,TRBD2,TRBJ2-7,TGTGCCATCAGTGAGTCGACGGGGGGGTCTTTTCGCTACGAGCAGTACTTC,CAISESTGGSFRYEQYF
.,TRBV6-1,.,TRBJ2-5,TGTGCCAGCAGTCCAACCGGGTTGGAGACCCAGTACTTC,CASSPTGLETQYF
few,TRBV7-6,TRBD2,TRBJ2-1,TGTGCCAGCAGCCCAGCGGGAGGGTCCTACAATGAGCAGTTCTTC,CASSPAGGSYNEQFF
.,TRBV7-3,TRBD2,TRBJ2-5,TGTGCCAGCAGCTTAACCGGGGGGATGGAGACCCAGTACTTC,CASSLTGGMETQYF
once,TRBV29-1,.,TRBJ2-7,TGCAGCGTTGGGTCGGACTACCCCTCCTACGAGCAGTACTTC,CSVGSDYPSYEQYF
.,TRBV2,TRBD1,TRBJ2-5,TGTGCCAGCAGGACAGGGGGTTGGCCCGGGACCCAGTACTTC,CASRTGGWPGTQYF